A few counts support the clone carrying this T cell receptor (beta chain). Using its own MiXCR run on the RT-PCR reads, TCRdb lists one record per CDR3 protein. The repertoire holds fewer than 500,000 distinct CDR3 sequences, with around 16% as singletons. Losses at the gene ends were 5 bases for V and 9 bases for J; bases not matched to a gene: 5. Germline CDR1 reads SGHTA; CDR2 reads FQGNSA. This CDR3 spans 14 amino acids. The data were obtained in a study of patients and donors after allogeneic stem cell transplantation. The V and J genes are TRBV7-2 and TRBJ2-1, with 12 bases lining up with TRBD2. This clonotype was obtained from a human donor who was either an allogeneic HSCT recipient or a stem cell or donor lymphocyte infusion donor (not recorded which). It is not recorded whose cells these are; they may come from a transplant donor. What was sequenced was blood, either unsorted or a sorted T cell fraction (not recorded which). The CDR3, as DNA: TGTGCCAGCAGCCCTCCGGGACTAGCGGGTGAGCAGTTCTTC. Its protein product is CASSPPGLAGEQFF.